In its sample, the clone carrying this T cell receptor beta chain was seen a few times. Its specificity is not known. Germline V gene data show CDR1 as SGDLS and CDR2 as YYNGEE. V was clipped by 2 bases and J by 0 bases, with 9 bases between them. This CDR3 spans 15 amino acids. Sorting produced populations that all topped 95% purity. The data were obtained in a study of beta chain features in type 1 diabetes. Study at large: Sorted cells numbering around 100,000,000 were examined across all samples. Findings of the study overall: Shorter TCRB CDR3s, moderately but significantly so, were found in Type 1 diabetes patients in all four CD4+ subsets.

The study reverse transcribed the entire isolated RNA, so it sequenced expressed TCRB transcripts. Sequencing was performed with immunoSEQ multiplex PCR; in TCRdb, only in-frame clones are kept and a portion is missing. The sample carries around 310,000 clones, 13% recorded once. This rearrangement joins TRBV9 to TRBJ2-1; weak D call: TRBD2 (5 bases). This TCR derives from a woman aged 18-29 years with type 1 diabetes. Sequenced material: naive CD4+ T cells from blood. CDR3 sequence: CASSVFSDSYNEQFF. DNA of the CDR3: TGTGCCAGCAGCGTTTTTAGCGACTCCTACAATGAGCAGTTCTTC.